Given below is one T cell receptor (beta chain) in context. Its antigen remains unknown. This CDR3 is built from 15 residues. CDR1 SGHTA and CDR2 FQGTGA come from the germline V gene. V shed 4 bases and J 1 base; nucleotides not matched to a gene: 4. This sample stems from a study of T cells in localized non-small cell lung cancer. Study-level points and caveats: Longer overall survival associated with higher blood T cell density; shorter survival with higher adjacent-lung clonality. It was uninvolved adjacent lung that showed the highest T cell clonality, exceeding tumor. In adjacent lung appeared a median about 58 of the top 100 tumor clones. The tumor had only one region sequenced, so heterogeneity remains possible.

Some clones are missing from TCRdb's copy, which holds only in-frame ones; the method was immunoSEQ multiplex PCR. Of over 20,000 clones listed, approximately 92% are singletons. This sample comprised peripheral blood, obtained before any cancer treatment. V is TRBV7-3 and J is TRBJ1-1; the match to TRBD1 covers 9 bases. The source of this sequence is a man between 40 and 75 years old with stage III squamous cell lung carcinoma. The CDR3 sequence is CASSSTGGGNTEAFF. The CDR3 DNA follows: TGTGCCAGCAGCTCCACAGGGGGCGGGAACACTGAAGCTTTCTTT.